Listed below are T cell receptor beta chains from one sample, sequenced in a study of control samples from healthy donors and cancer patients. Some clones are missing from TCRdb's copy, which holds only in-frame ones; the method was immunoSEQ multiplex PCR. The table lists tens of thousands of clones, roughly 93% of them singletons, with around 4.9% in the top ten. The sequenced sample consisted of blood. These TCRs come from a woman aged 18-29 years in good health. The CDR3 runs from the conserved cysteine through the conserved F or W. The D gene is left open where the match is weak. Expanded clones get a size class; other rows say once, few or many, or leave the size out.

CASSVAGGGSYNEQFF	TGTGCCAGCAGCGTAGCGGGAGGGGGGTCCTACAATGAGCAGTTCTTC	TRBV9	TRBJ2-1	TRBD2	NA
CASSGQGATEAFF	TGTGCCAGCAGCGGACAGGGGGCCACTGAAGCTTTCTTT	TRBV5-4	TRBJ1-1	TRBD1	few
CASSLLGEGDVNTEAFF	TGCGCCAGCAGCTTACTGGGGGAGGGGGATGTGAACACTGAAGCTTTCTTT	TRBV5-1	TRBJ1-1	NA	NA
CASSVDLFGGTVQFF	TGTGCCAGCAGCGTAGATTTATTTGGGGGTACGGTGCAGTTCTTC	TRBV9	TRBJ2-1	NA	NA
CASSLEMGASGNEQFF	TGTGCCAGCTCACTAGAGATGGGGGCATCAGGCAATGAGCAGTTCTTC	TRBV18	TRBJ2-1	NA	NA
CASNQQGAHEKLFF	TGTGCCAGCAACCAACAGGGGGCTCATGAAAAACTGTTTTTT	TRBV28	TRBJ1-4	TRBD1	NA
CASSFGADLGYTF	TGTGCCAGCAGCTTCGGGGCTGACCTTGGCTACACCTTC	TRBV7-2	TRBJ1-2	NA	NA
CASSSETGGTTEAFF	TGTGCCAGCAGTTCTGAGACAGGGGGGACAACTGAAGCTTTCTTT	TRBV6-5	TRBJ1-1	TRBD1	NA
CASSYPWRGAAFF	TGTGCCAGCAGCTACCCCTGGCGGGGGGCAGCTTTCTTT	TRBV7-9	TRBJ1-1	NA	NA
CASSTAGGPKNIQYF	TGTGCCAGCAGCACTGCAGGGGGCCCCAAAAACATTCAGTACTTC	TRBV21-1	TRBJ2-4	NA	NA
CASRNTGGYTF	TGTGCCAGCCGGAACACAGGGGGCTACACCTTC	TRBV5-4	TRBJ1-2	NA	NA
CASRAGSNYGYTF	TGTGCCAGCAGGGCCGGGTCGAACTATGGCTACACCTTC	TRBV7-9	TRBJ1-2	NA	NA
CASSQGEPYYGYTF	TGTGCCAGCAGCCAAGGGGAGCCGTACTATGGCTACACCTTC	TRBV14	TRBJ1-2	NA	NA
CASSQEGPGRRGSYNEQFF	TGCGCCAGCAGCCAAGAAGGCCCGGGAAGGCGGGGCTCCTACAATGAGCAGTTCTTC	TRBV4-3	TRBJ2-1	NA	once
CASSAQKETQYF	TGCGCCAGCAGTGCTCAAAAAGAGACCCAGTACTTC	TRBV10-2	TRBJ2-5	NA	once
CASSPGAQRVTDTQYF	TGCGCCAGCAGCCCCGGGGCGCAACGGGTCACAGATACGCAGTATTTT	TRBV5-1	TRBJ2-3	NA	few
CASSSKPGNEQYF	TGTGCCAGCAGTTCTAAGCCAGGGAACGAGCAGTACTTC	TRBV6-4	TRBJ2-7	NA	NA
CASADPRGYTF	TGTGCCAGTGCTGACCCTCGGGGCTACACCTTC	TRBV9	TRBJ1-2	NA	NA
CASSPPSPGTSGGKADTQYF	TGTGCCAGCTCACCACCTTCTCCCGGGACTAGCGGGGGGAAGGCAGATACGCAGTATTTT	TRBV18	TRBJ2-3	TRBD2	NA
CASRSPIITDTQYF	TGTGCCAGCAGGAGCCCGATAATCACAGATACGCAGTATTTT	TRBV5-8	TRBJ2-3	NA	NA
CAISESSGVTYGYTF	TGTGCCATCAGTGAGTCCAGTGGGGTGACCTATGGCTACACCTTC	TRBV10-3	TRBJ1-2	NA	NA
CASSAGQGAITGNTIYF	TGTGCCAGCAGTGCAGGACAGGGGGCTATAACTGGAAACACCATATATTTT	TRBV2	TRBJ1-3	TRBD1	NA
CASAPRVDSPLHF	TGTGCCAGCGCGCCGCGGGTAGATTCACCCCTCCACTTT	TRBV28	TRBJ1-6	NA	NA
CASSLDRVGYTF	TGCGCCAGCAGCCTTGACAGGGTCGGCTACACCTTC	TRBV5-1	TRBJ1-2	TRBD1	NA
CSVEEDRGIYYGYTF	TGCAGCGTTGAGGAGGACAGGGGGATTTACTATGGCTACACCTTC	TRBV29-1	TRBJ1-2	TRBD1	NA
CASSHPLFW	TGTGCCAGCAGCCACCCCTTATTCTGG	TRBV28	TRBJ1-1	NA	NA